What follows are 2 T cell receptor beta chains derived from one specimen sequenced in a study of T cells in Graves' hyperthyroidism and ophthalmopathy. TCR beta CDR3 regions were amplified from RNA. HTBI primers were employed in a first-round RT-PCR of the TCR CDR3. TCRdb called the multiplex PCR reads again in MiXCR, with one record for every CDR3 protein. The sample lists some 200,000 distinct CDR3 sequences; roughly 18% were seen once. Sequenced sample: blood. The source is a man aged 45-65 years with Graves' hyperthyroidism.

To note about this clonotype: A read error may account for a junction end that differs from germline. V usage is TRBV2 and J usage is TRBJ2-5; D gene uncertain. CDR1 and CDR2 (germline): SNHLY, FYNNEI. The CDR3 contains 15 residues. CDR3 nucleotides: TGTGCCAGCAGTGTAAGGTTGCCCGTACAAGAGACCCTGTACTTC. Translated, it gives CASSVRLPVQETLYF.

The V gene is TRBV19, the J gene TRBJ1-5; D remains unclear. CDR1 is LNHDA, CDR2 SQIVND, per germline (reference sequence). This CDR3 comprises 14 residues. V dropped 3 bases and J dropped 3 bases, with 9 bases sitting between them. CDR3 sequence: CASSMGGHNQPQHF. The CDR3 DNA is TGTGCCAGTAGTATGGGAGGGCACAATCAGCCCCAGCATTTT. The variable domain in full, with the rest retrieved from reference TRBV19 and TRBJ1-5, is DGGITQSPKYLFRKEGQNVTLSCEQNLNHDAMYWYRQDPGQGLRLIYYSQIVNDFQKGDIAEGYSVSREKKESFPLTVTSAQKNPTAFYLCASSMGGHNQPQHFGDGTRLSIL.